This T cell receptor (beta chain) was profiled in a study of T cells in tuberculosis. At the level of the study: This South African cohort compared adolescents with or without latent tuberculosis against adults with active tuberculosis.

Method: immunoSEQ multiplex PCR; TCRdb's copy keeps in-frame clones and lacks some. The sample contains roughly 34,000 clones, 85% to 95% of which appear only once. Points on this clone: Its specificity is not known.

With V trimmed by 4 bases and J by 0 bases, 4 bases remained unmatched. The CDR3 is 15 amino acids. CDR1 is SNHLY, CDR2 FYNNEI, per germline. General study results and limits: Shorter CDR3-alpha in active tuberculosis partly drove smaller distances.

This TCR came from a donor aged 10 to 29 with latent tuberculosis or without tuberculosis infection. Some clones in this sample may be carry-over from other donors' samples. The rearrangement links TRBV2 to TRBJ2-3; 7 nucleotides align to TRBD2. Sequencing used PBMCs. CDR3 in DNA: TGTGCCAGCAGTGGGAGCGGGATGAGCACAGATACGCAGTATTTT. Translation: CASSGSGMSTDTQYF. The variable domain in full, completed from reference TRBV2 and TRBJ2-3, reads EPEVTQTPSHQVTQMGQEVILRCVPISNHLYFYWYRQILGQKVEFLVSFYNNEISEKSEIFDDQFSVERPDGSNFTLKIRSTKLEDSAMYFCASSGSGMSTDTQYFGPGTRLTVL.